The T cell receptor (beta chain) under discussion was sequenced for a study of human T cells and chemical hapten exposure. Indicated time point: patch test 2, 6 weeks after DPC sensitization. Treatment described: therapeutic diphenylcyclopropenone sensitization with weekly scalp DPC. TCRdb processed the RACE reads anew with MiXCR; each CDR3 protein has one entry. The data hold roughly 380,000 distinct CDR3 sequences, with more than 5% observed a single time. Trimming removed 1 base from V and 6 bases from J; junction bases left unmatched: 13. The CDR3 consists of 19 residues. From germline, CDR1 is SGHTA and CDR2 FQGTGA.

The sample here was whole blood, taken in connection with sensitization to the hapten diphenylcyclopropenone (DPC). This TCR was sampled from a woman younger than 35 with alopecia areata. Some clones in this sample may be carry-over from other donors' samples. The gene calls are TRBV7-3 and TRBJ2-1, with TRBD2 identical over 12 bases. CDR3 bases: TGTGCCAGCAGCTTAAAACCCCATAGTCTAGCGGGGGGGCGCAATGAGCAGTTCTTC. It specifies CASSLKPHSLAGGRNEQFF.